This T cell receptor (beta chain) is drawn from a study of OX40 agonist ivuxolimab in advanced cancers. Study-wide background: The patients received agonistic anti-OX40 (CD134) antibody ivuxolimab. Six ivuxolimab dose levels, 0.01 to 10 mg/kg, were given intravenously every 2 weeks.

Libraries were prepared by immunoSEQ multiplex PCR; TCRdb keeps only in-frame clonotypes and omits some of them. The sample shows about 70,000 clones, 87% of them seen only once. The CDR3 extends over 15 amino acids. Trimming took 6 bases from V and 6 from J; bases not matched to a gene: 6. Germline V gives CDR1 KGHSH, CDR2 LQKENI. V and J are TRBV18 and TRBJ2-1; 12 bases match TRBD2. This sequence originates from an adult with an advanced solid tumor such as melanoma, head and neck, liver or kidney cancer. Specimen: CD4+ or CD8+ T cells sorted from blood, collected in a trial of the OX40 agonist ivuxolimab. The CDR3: CASSPTSGRLNEQFF. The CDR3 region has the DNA TGTGCCAGCTCGCCTACTAGCGGGAGGCTCAATGAGCAGTTCTTC.